Following are 32 T cell receptor beta chains from one sample sequenced in a study of response to subunit inactivated influenza vaccine. MiXCR was run by TCRdb on the RT-PCR reads, yielding one entry per CDR3 protein. The sample has more than 500,000 distinct CDR3 sequences, around 11% seen once. This sample also appeared in a second study, on T cells expressing NK-cell markers. That paper notes: For TCR beta, cDNA was produced by 5'RACE template switching with UMIs.

Sequencing used PBMCs from blood, obtained on the day of vaccination. The receptor set was obtained from a man aged 45-65 years who received an inactivated influenza vaccine.

This clonotype was picked up many times. V gene TRBV12-3 or TRBV12-4 combines with J gene TRBJ2-7; no clear D. The ends were cut back, 3 bases at V and 3 bases at J, with 9 bases in the middle. There are 13 residues in the CDR3. The CDR3 bases are TGTGCCAGCAGTTTGGCCGGTTTCTACGAGCAGTACTTC. This encodes CASSLAGFYEQYF.

The rearrangement joins TRBV11-2 to TRBJ2-1, with 10 bases lining up with TRBD2. Germline lookup yields CDR1 SGHAT and CDR2 FQNNGV. V shed 3 bases and J 2 bases; nucleotides not matched to a gene: 4. This CDR3 spans 16 amino acids. The CDR3 loop is CASSFRLAGAYNEQFF. In DNA, the CDR3 is TGTGCCAGCAGCTTCCGACTAGCGGGCGCCTACAATGAGCAGTTCTTC.

V and J are TRBV7-2 and TRBJ2-1; TRBD2 might be the D (7 bases). The V end was cut by 6 bases, the J end by 0 bases, with 12 bases between. Germline-derived CDR1 and CDR2 are SGHTA and FQGNSA. The CDR3 has 15 residues. The CDR3 here is CASREGGLSYNEQFF. For the CDR3, the DNA is TGTGCCAGCAGGGAGGGGGGGCTCTCCTACAATGAGCAGTTCTTC.

This clonotype was counted only a few times. V and J are TRBV29-1 and TRBJ2-7, with D tentatively TRBD2 (6 bases). The CDR3 is 13 residues long. The germline V and J ends were trimmed by 3 bases and 4 bases, with 13 bases remaining between them. Germline V gene data show CDR1 as SQVTM and CDR2 as ANQGSEA. The CDR3 bases are TGCAGCGTTGATTTGGGGGGTGGATACGAGCAGTACTTC. Its protein is CSVDLGGGYEQYF.

This clonotype was picked up many times. The genes are TRBV28 and TRBJ2-7; 9 bases are shared with TRBD1. J gave up 3 bases and V 5 bases, and 8 bases lay outside the gene matches. CDR3 length: 15 amino acids. CDR1 is MDHEN, CDR2 SYDVKM, per germline. CDR3 region: CASSTRTGGSYEQYF. In DNA form, the CDR3 reads TGTGCCAGCAGTACAAGAACAGGGGGCAGCTACGAGCAGTACTTC.

V gene TRBV12-3 or TRBV12-4 combines with J gene TRBJ2-6, with D possibly matching TRBD1 (5 bases). V lost 3 bases and J lost 0, with 12 bases in between. The CDR3 is 17 amino acids. The CDR3 bases are TGTGCCAGCAGTTTTTTCCCAGGGAACTCTGGGGCCAACGTCCTGACTTTC. The encoded protein is CASSFFPGNSGANVLTF.

This clonotype was counted many times. The chain joins TRBV3-1 to TRBJ2-3; D gene unclear. The CDR3 sequence is 11 residues long. Germline V gene lookup returns CDR1 LGHDT and CDR2 YNNKEL (reference sequence). The V end was cut by 1 base, the J end by 14 bases, with 10 bases between. The CDR3 DNA sequence: TGTGCCAGCAGCCAAGGACCAAAGGGGTATTTT. Translated, it gives CASSQGPKGYF.

The CDR3 DNA reads TGTGCCAGCAGCCACCCGCCGGGACAGGGGGCCGGGGAGCTGTTTTTT. It yields the protein CASSHPPGQGAGELFF. The rearrangement joins TRBV5-4 to TRBJ2-2, with 11 bases fitting TRBD1. CDR1 is SGHNT and CDR2 is YYREEE in the germline V gene (reference sequence). The CDR3 loop spans 16 amino acids. The V segment lost 4 bases and the J segment 6 bases; nucleotides outside the gene matches: 8.

V usage is TRBV7-2 and J usage is TRBJ2-5; tentatively, D is TRBD2 (7 bases). Per germline, CDR1 SGHTA and CDR2 FQGNSA. Trimming removed 3 bases at V and 5 bases at J, with 22 bases between. The CDR3 runs to 17 residues. The DNA for the CDR3 is TGTGCCAGCAGCTTTACCCCGAGGGGGGGGACCCGGGAGACCCAGTACTTC. This gives the protein CASSFTPRGGTRETQYF.

This clonotype has only a few counts. The chain has TRBV30 and TRBJ2-3; maybe TRBD2 (6 bases). The CDR3 runs to 13 residues. The germline V gene encodes CDR1 GTSNPN and CDR2 SVGIG (reference sequence). V lost 3 bases and J 5 bases, leaving 12 bases between the germline ends. This chain's CDR3 is CAWSQLGGDTQYF. CDR3 sequence (DNA): TGTGCCTGGAGCCAACTGGGGGGAGATACGCAGTATTTT.

This clonotype was detected only a few times. The CDR3 loop is CASSQDRRDSTGELFF. The CDR3 DNA is TGTGCCAGCAGCCAAGATCGGCGGGACTCCACCGGGGAGCTGTTTTTT. V and J are TRBV3-1 and TRBJ2-2; tentative D call: TRBD2 (6 bases). The CDR3 sequence is 16 residues long. The V and J ends lost 0 bases and 4 bases respectively, with 12 bases between them. Germline V CDR1 and CDR2: LGHDT, YNNKEL (reference sequence).

The V gene is TRBV5-1, the J gene TRBJ1-1; TRBD1 matches at 7 bases. The V segment lost 4 bases and the J segment 8 bases; nucleotides outside the gene matches: 17. Germline assignment: CDR1 SGHRS and CDR2 YFSETQ. The CDR3 contains 16 residues. The CDR3, as DNA: TGCGCCAGCAGCCTGGGACAGCCAAGCCAGGTCCCCGAAGCTTTCTTT. Protein product: CASSLGQPSQVPEAFF.

This clonotype was observed a handful of times. The J gene is TRBJ2-5, the V gene TRBV9; no definite D call. The CDR3 spans 14 residues. Trimming left V 0 bases short and J 1 base short, with 7 bases between. CDR1 and CDR2 (germline): SGDLS, YYNGEE. The CDR3 loop is CASSVGPGQETQYF. The CDR3 bases are TGTGCCAGCAGCGTAGGACCGGGCCAAGAGACCCAGTACTTC.

The rearrangement uses TRBV10-3 and TRBJ2-7; possible D gene TRBD2, 5 bases. The CDR3 length is 15 residues. V was clipped by 0 bases and J by 7 bases, with 16 bases between them. Germline loops: CDR1 ENHRY, CDR2 SYGVKD. The CDR3 region is CAISESGADGLEQYF. The CDR3 bases are TGTGCCATCAGTGAGTCCGGAGCGGATGGGTTGGAGCAGTACTTC.

The genes are TRBV10-3 and TRBJ1-1, with TRBD1 as a possible D gene (5 bases). Trimming shortened V by 11 bases and J by 7 bases, and 17 bases separated the two germline ends. The CDR3 length is 12 residues. Germline CDR1 is ENHRY and CDR2 is SYGVKD. This chain's CDR3 is CASRPPGGEAFF. DNA of the CDR3: TGTGCCTCTCGACCCCCGGGGGGTGAAGCTTTCTTT.

The CDR3 coding sequence is TGTGCCTTCTGCTGTGTGCCTGTCGGCGGGAGGATACCCTACAATGAGCAGTTCTTC. Amino acid sequence: CAFCCVPVGGRIPYNEQFF. The V call is TRBV2, the J call TRBJ2-1; the match to TRBD2 covers 8 bases. There are 19 residues in the CDR3. The ends lost 11 bases at V and 2 bases at J; junction bases unmatched: 23. Germline CDR1 and CDR2: SNHLY and FYNNEI.

This clonotype has more than one count but fewer than ten. The chain is built from TRBV29-1 and TRBJ2-7, with D possibly being TRBD1 or TRBD2 (6 bases each). This CDR3 spans 14 amino acids. Trimming left V 7 bases short and J 6 bases short, with 22 bases between. Germline loops: CDR1 SQVTM, CDR2 ANQGSEA. CDR3 sequence (DNA): TGCAGCGCGAGAGGGGGGCAGACGTCGGGCGAGCAGTACTTC. Its translation is CSARGGQTSGEQYF.

This clonotype was detected only a few times. V is TRBV12-3 or TRBV12-4 and J is TRBJ1-6, with a weak D call TRBD1 (6 bases). V was trimmed by 2 bases and J by 9 bases, leaving 14 bases between them. The length of the CDR3 is 15 residues. The CDR3 loop reads CASSLQSRGRSPLHF. As DNA, the CDR3 is TGTGCCAGCAGTTTACAGAGCAGGGGACGTTCACCCCTCCACTTT.

This clonotype was picked up a small number of times. The chain couples TRBV29-1 to TRBJ1-5, with D possibly matching TRBD1 (6 bases). This CDR3 is 13 amino acids long. V lost 5 bases and J 5 bases, leaving 13 bases between the germline ends. Germline V gene lookup returns CDR1 SQVTM and CDR2 ANQGSEA. CDR3 amino acids: CSVLQGGDQPQHF. For the CDR3, the DNA is TGCAGCGTTTTACAGGGAGGCGATCAGCCCCAGCATTTT.

This clonotype was detected a few times. CDR3 amino acids: CASRHTGQHNEQFF. The CDR3 DNA reads as TGTGCCAGCAGACATACGGGACAACATAATGAGCAGTTCTTC. The chain is built from TRBV12-3 or TRBV12-4 and TRBJ2-1; D is perhaps TRBD1 (6 bases). Trimming stripped 6 bases from V and 7 bases from J, with 16 bases between. The CDR3 is 14 residues long.

This clonotype turned up a few times. V is TRBV18 and J is TRBJ2-5; D unclear. This CDR3 has 14 amino acids. The germline V gene encodes CDR1 KGHSH and CDR2 LQKENI. The V gene lost 2 bases and the J gene lost 2 bases, with 9 bases spanning the gap. CDR3 sequence (DNA): TGTGCCAGCTCACCAGTAGGAGCTCAAGAGACCCAGTACTTC. Protein: CASSPVGAQETQYF.

This sequence joins TRBV12-5 and TRBJ2-5; D may be TRBD1 (6 bases). CDR3 length equals 15 residues. The ends were cut back, 1 base at V and 4 bases at J, with 13 bases in the middle. Germline values: CDR1 LGHNT, CDR2 FRNRAP. The CDR3, as DNA: TGTGCTAGTGGTTTGGGCACAGGGTCGGGAGAGACCCAGTACTTC. Translation: CASGLGTGSGETQYF.

The chain has TRBV5-1 and TRBJ2-6; D gene uncertain. V was pared by 3 bases and J by 1 base, with 17 bases between. The CDR3 is 18 amino acids. Germline V lookup: CDR1 SGHRS, CDR2 YFSETQ. CDR3 nucleotides: TGCGCCAGCAGCTATTATTCGGTGGTTGGGTCTGGGGCCAACGTCCTGACTTTC. Translating it yields CASSYYSVVGSGANVLTF.

The CDR3 coding sequence is TGTGCCAGCACCCGTAGGGGGAACAGGAGACTTAATGAAAAACTGTTTTTT. Encoded protein: CASTRRGNRRLNEKLFF. The chain couples TRBV21-1 to TRBJ1-4; the D call of TRBD1 is as the table states it, not checked on the DNA. TRBV21-1 is recorded as a pseudogene. The CDR3 is made up of 17 amino acids.

This clonotype showed up just a few times. The V and J genes are TRBV7-2 and TRBJ2-1; no definite D call. V was pared by 5 bases and J by 4 bases, with 18 bases between. The CDR3 spans 16 residues. CDR1 is SGHTA, CDR2 FQGNSA, per germline. The CDR3 DNA reads as TGTGCCAGCAGCGCCCCCGGACCTTACCTTTACAATGAGCAGTTCTTC. It specifies CASSAPGPYLYNEQFF.

The rearrangement links TRBV19 to TRBJ1-1; TRBD1 matches 9 bases. The trim removed 6 bases at V and 6 bases at J, leaving 2 bases unmatched. The CDR3 is 12 residues long. Germline lookup yields CDR1 LNHDA and CDR2 SQIVND (reference sequence). CDR3 in amino acids: CASRQGAAEAFF. DNA for the CDR3: TGTGCCAGTAGACAGGGGGCCGCTGAAGCTTTCTTT.

The chain recombines TRBV5-6 with TRBJ1-1; weak D call: TRBD1 (6 bases). V was clipped by 0 bases and J by 2 bases, with 23 bases between them. CDR3 size: 19 residues. The germline V gene has CDR1 SGHDT and CDR2 YYEEEE. In DNA form, the CDR3 reads TGTGCCAGCAGCTTGGATGTGCGGGGGGCGCGCGCGGGAAACACTGAAGCTTTCTTT. Its protein is CASSLDVRGARAGNTEAFF.

V gene TRBV20-1 combines with J gene TRBJ1-1; no clear D. The CDR3 is 15 amino acids. V was shortened by 0 bases and J by 0 bases, with 11 bases between the two germline ends. The germline gives CDR1 DFQATT, CDR2 SNEGSKA (reference sequence). The CDR3 loop reads CSARDVRRMNTEAFF. In DNA form, the CDR3 reads TGCAGTGCTAGAGATGTAAGGAGGATGAACACTGAAGCTTTCTTT.

This chain connects TRBV19 to TRBJ2-7; D is unclear. Germline CDR1 and CDR2: LNHDA and SQIVND (reference sequence). V lost 7 bases, J lost 1 base, and 5 bases lay in between. This CDR3 contains 11 residues. The CDR3 nucleotides are TGTGCCAGTAAAGGGTCCTACGAGCAGTACTTC. Translated: CASKGSYEQYF.

The chain recombines TRBV24-1 with TRBJ2-4, with a possible D match to TRBD2 (6 bases). Trimming shortened V by 5 bases and J by 6 bases, and 10 bases separated the two germline ends. The CDR3 runs 13 residues. Germline loops: CDR1 KGHDR, CDR2 SFDVKD. The CDR3 loop is CATSGSGGNIQYF. DNA of the CDR3: TGTGCCACCAGTGGCTCCGGGGGAAACATTCAGTACTTC.

This clonotype was seen only a few times. This sequence joins TRBV12-3 or TRBV12-4 and TRBJ2-7; 10 bases align to TRBD1. V was pared by 6 bases and J by 2 bases, with 10 bases of the junction left unmatched. This CDR3 region has 16 residues. This CDR3 reads CASSPGTGDPTYEQYF. The CDR3 nucleotides are TGTGCCAGCAGCCCCGGGACAGGGGATCCCACCTACGAGCAGTACTTC.

This clonotype appeared many times. V is TRBV20-1 and J is TRBJ2-1; perhaps D is TRBD1 or TRBD2 (5 bases each). This CDR3 is built from 15 residues. The germline V gene has CDR1 DFQATT and CDR2 SNEGSKA (reference sequence). V lost 2 bases and J 0 bases, leaving 11 bases between the germline ends. The DNA for the CDR3 is TGCAGTGCTAGAACCGGGACCCGCTCCTACAATGAGCAGTTCTTC. This translates into CSARTGTRSYNEQFF.